Reported below is one T cell receptor (beta chain). At one boundary the junction diverges from the germline segment, which might be a read error. TCRdb reprocessed the PCR reads with MiXCR, giving one entry per CDR3 protein. The data hold some 11,000 distinct CDR3 sequences, with 53% observed a single time. Germline assignment: CDR1 WNHNN and CDR2 SYGVQD (reference sequence). The CDR3 extends over 14 amino acids. The source of the sample is a study of CD4 and CD8 cells across lung adenocarcinoma regions. This clonotype was obtained from a male donor with lung adenocarcinoma. The CD4 and CD8 labels of this study may be unreliable. The chain couples TRBV10-1 to TRBJ2-6; D possibly corresponds to TRBD1 (5 bases). The sample comprised CD4+ T cells from the center of a lung tumor. The CDR3 sequence is CASSEGSGANVQNF. CDR3 in DNA: TGCGCCAGCAGTGAGGGCTCTGGGGCCAACGTGCAGAATTTC.